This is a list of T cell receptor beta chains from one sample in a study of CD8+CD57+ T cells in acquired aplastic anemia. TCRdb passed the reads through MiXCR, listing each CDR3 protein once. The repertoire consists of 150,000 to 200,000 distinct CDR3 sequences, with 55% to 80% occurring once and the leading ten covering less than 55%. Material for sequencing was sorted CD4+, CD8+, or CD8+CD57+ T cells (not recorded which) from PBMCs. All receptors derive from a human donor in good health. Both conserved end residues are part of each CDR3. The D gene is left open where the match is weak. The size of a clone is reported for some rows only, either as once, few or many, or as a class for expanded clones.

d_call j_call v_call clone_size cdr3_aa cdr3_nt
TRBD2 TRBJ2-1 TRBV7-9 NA CASSWSGGSYNEQFF TGTGCCAGCAGCTGGTCGGGGGGCTCCTACAATGAGCAGTTCTTC
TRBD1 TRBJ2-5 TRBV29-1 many CSVNFWDSLEETQYF TGCAGCGTTAACTTTTGGGACAGTCTCGAAGAGACCCAGTACTTC
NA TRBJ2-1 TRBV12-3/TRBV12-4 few CASSLDGYNEQFF TGTGCCAGCAGTTTGGACGGTTACAATGAGCAGTTCTTC
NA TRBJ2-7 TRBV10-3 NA CASSEARSSNYEQYF TGTGCCAGCAGTGAAGCGCGTTCTTCAAACTACGAGCAGTACTTC
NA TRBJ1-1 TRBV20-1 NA CSASKNTEAFF TGCAGTGCTAGCAAGAACACTGAAGCTTTCTTT
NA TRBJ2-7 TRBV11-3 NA CASSLVVLGDEQYF TGTGCCAGCAGCTTAGTGGTTCTGGGCGACGAGCAGTACTTC
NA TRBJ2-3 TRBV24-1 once CATSDFGGSTDTQYF TGTGCCACCAGTGATTTCGGCGGCAGTACAGATACGCAGTATTTT
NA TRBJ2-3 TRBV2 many CASSKAVGADTQYF TGTGCCAGCAGTAAGGCCGTAGGCGCAGATACGCAGTATTTT
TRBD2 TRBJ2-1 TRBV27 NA CASSFGTTMGEQFF TGTGCCAGCAGTTTTGGGACTACCATGGGTGAGCAGTTCTTC
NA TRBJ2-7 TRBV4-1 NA CASSPLPRGRSYEQYF TGCGCCAGCAGCCCCCTCCCGCGGGGTAGGTCCTACGAGCAGTACTTC
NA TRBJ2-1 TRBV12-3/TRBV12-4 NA CASSFPLEGFLNEQFF TGTGCCAGCAGTTTCCCACTTGAGGGATTTCTAAATGAGCAGTTCTTC
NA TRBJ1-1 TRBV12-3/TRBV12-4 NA CASSFVGTEAFF TGTGCCAGCAGTTTCGTCGGGACTGAAGCTTTCTTT
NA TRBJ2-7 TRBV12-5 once CASRWGYEQYF TGTGCCAGCAGGTGGGGGTACGAGCAGTACTTC
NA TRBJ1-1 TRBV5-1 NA CASSPHWTEAFF TGCGCCAGCAGCCCCCATTGGACAGAAGCTTTCTTT
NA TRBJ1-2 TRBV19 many CASSIAPSYGYTF TGTGCCAGTAGTATAGCGCCTTCATATGGCTACACCTTC
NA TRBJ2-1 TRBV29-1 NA CSGGQYNEQFF TGCAGCGGGGGCCAGTACAATGAGCAGTTCTTC
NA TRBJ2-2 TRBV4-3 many CASSLYRQANTGELFF TGCGCCAGCAGCCTCTATCGACAGGCGAACACCGGGGAGCTGTTTTTT
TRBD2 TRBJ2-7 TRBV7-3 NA CASSLGSGTSGRDYEQYF TGTGCCAGCAGCTTAGGTTCCGGGACTAGCGGGAGGGATTACGAGCAGTACTTC
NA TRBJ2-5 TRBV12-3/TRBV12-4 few CASRRGVGRETQYF TGTGCCAGCAGGAGGGGGGTGGGTCGAGAGACCCAGTACTTC
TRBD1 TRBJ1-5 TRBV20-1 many CSACMGQGYQPQHF TGCAGTGCCTGTATGGGACAGGGGTATCAGCCCCAGCATTTT
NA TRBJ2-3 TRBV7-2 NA CASSLQRSSTDTQYF TGTGCCAGCAGCTTACAGCGGTCTAGCACAGATACGCAGTATTTT
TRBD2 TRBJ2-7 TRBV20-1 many CSARDLTSGGYLHEQYF TGCAGTGCTAGAGATCTGACGAGCGGGGGATACCTACACGAGCAGTACTTC
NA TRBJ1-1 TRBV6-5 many CASSYSGMNTEAFF TGTGCCAGCAGTTACTCGGGGATGAACACTGAAGCTTTCTTT